The sequence of this T cell receptor beta chain was determined in a study of cytomegalovirus exposure and HLA in healthy donors. Points from the study as a whole: Later work found that TCR association rates differed between HLA loci; DRB1 had the most and HLA-C the fewest. Previously analyzed data showed that most TCR beta V segments were productive at a frequency of about 90% or about 30%. Solely CMV serostatus was available to characterize immune exposure.

Primers: 60 Vbeta forward and 13 Jbeta reverse. Profiling relied on immunoSEQ multiplex PCR, and the TCRdb table lists in-frame clones only, not all of them. The sample has about 140,000 clones; 76% are singletons. There are 14 residues in the CDR3. Germline V gene sequence: CDR1 KGHSH, CDR2 LQKENI. Deletions cut 4 bases from V and 3 bases from J, with 12 bases between. All donors participated as healthy donors of bone marrow. Note on this clone: What it recognizes is unknown.

The clonotype was recovered from a male donor in good health and CMV-seronegative. The chain has TRBV18 and TRBJ1-1; D may be TRBD1 (5 bases). The material sequenced was PBMCs. The CDR3 DNA reads as TGTGCCAGCTCACTCGCACCCAGGGACACTGAAGCTTTCTTT. The encoded protein is CASSLAPRDTEAFF.